These 9 T cell receptor beta chains originate from one sample sequenced in a study of Tregs in tolerant kidney transplant recipients. TCRdb keeps only in-frame clones here, not all; method: immunoSEQ multiplex PCR. This sample's table has fewer than 35,000 clones. Sample: CD8+ T cells from blood, taken before the transplant. These receptors originate from a human donor who received a combined kidney and bone marrow transplant.

A word on this clone: With the read ending 3 residues before the CDR3 end, the germline J gene is used to fill in that end. The chain recombines TRBV2 with TRBJ1-6; D unclear. Trimming stripped 7 bases from V and 4 bases from J, with 11 bases between. CDR1 and CDR2 from the germline V gene are SNHLY and FYNNEI. This CDR3 contains 14 residues. The CDR3 loop is CASMGSPYNSPLHF. The DNA read from the CDR3 is TGTGCCAGCATGGGCAGCCCGTATAATTCACCC.

A remark on this clone: The read comes to an end 3 residues before the CDR3 does, leaving the germline J gene to fill in the end. V gene TRBV2 combines with J gene TRBJ1-1; TRBD1 matches 10 bases. Germline CDR1 is SNHLY and CDR2 is FYNNEI. The CDR3 extends over 15 amino acids. V shed 10 bases, J shed 0 bases, and the junction held 8 bases outside the gene matches. CDR3 amino acids: CAMGGQGPMNTEAFF. The CDR3 DNA, read in part, is TGTGCCATGGGGGGACAGGGGCCAATGAACACTGAA. Full variable domain (rest looked up from reference TRBV2 and TRBJ1-1): EPEVTQTPSHQVTQMGQEVILRCVPISNHLYFYWYRQILGQKVEFLVSFYNNEISEKSEIFDDQFSVERPDGSNFTLKIRSTKLEDSAMYFCAMGGQGPMNTEAFFGQGTRLTVV.

With respect to this clone: The read terminates 3 residues ahead of where the CDR3 ends, so the germline J gene completes it. The chain joins TRBV29-1 to TRBJ2-1; maybe TRBD1 (5 bases). The V end lost 3 bases, the J end lost 5 bases, and 5 bases lay between the germline ends. The V gene's germline CDR1 is SQVTM and CDR2 ANQGSEA. The CDR3 has 11 residues. The DNA read from the CDR3 is TGCAGCGTTGACAGGGACAATGAG. The encoded protein is CSVDRDNE. The whole CDR3 protein reads CSVDRDNEQFF.

For this clone: The CDR3 goes on 3 residues after the read ends, and that part is filled in from the germline J gene. J is TRBJ2-7 and V is TRBV7-9; 7 nucleotides line up with TRBD1. Per germline, CDR1 SEHNR and CDR2 FQNEAQ (reference sequence). The CDR3 loop spans 13 amino acids. After removal of 5 bases from V and 6 bases from J, the junction contained 7 bases not matched to a gene. Incomplete CDR3 DNA: TGTGCCAGCAGCGCTGGGACAGTTCGCGAG. Amino acids: CASSAGTVRE. The full CDR3 protein reads CASSAGTVREQYF.

A note on this clone: The CDR3 extends 3 residues past the end of the read, so its final part is completed from the germline J gene. J is TRBJ1-4 and V is TRBV13, with D possibly matching TRBD1 (5 bases). Germline V gives CDR1 PRHDT, CDR2 FYEKMQ (reference sequence). CDR3 length: 13 amino acids. Trimming shortened V by 8 bases and J by 2 bases, and 9 bases separated the two germline ends. The sequenced part of the CDR3 DNA is TGTGCCAGCGGGGCAGGGACTAATGAAAAA. It yields the protein CASGAGTNEK. The whole CDR3 sequence reads CASGAGTNEKLFF. Combining the CDR3 with reference TRBV13 and TRBJ1-4 gives the whole variable domain AAGVIQSPRHLIKEKRETATLKCYPIPRHDTVYWYQQGPGQDPQFLISFYEKMQSDKGSIPDRFSAQQFSDYHSELNMSSLELGDSALYFCASGAGTNEKLFFGSGTQLSVL.

For this clone: The read terminates 3 residues ahead of where the CDR3 ends, so the germline J gene completes it. V is TRBV18 and J is TRBJ1-2; 7 nucleotides line up with TRBD1. V was pared by 3 bases and J by 3 bases, with 7 bases of the junction left unmatched. This CDR3 spans 15 amino acids. The germline CDR1 and CDR2 sequences are KGHSH and LQKENI. This chain's CDR3 is CASSPAKGADYGYTF. CDR3 DNA (partial): TGTGCCAGCTCACCTGCCAAGGGGGCCGACTATGGC.

Worth noting for this clone: The read gets to within 3 residues of the CDR3 end, and the germline J gene fills in the rest. The chain links TRBV10-2 to TRBJ2-1, with TRBD2 matching 7 bases. The V and J ends lost 9 bases and 4 bases, in that order; junction bases with no gene match: 9. The length of the CDR3 is 14 residues. Germline CDR1 reads WSHSY; CDR2 reads SAAADI. CDR3: CASLGIAGYNEQFF. CDR3 DNA, as far as it was read: TGCGCCAGTCTCGGGATAGCGGGTTACAATGAG.

Of note for this clone: The read falls 3 residues short of the CDR3 end, and the missing part is taken from the germline J gene. This chain connects TRBV7-2 to TRBJ2-7; TRBD1 aligns across 11 bases. The CDR3 has 18 amino acids. The germline gives CDR1 SGHTA, CDR2 FQGNSA. The covered CDR3 bases are TGTGCAAGTCGCTTAGCTTTGGACAGGGGGCCCTCCACCTACGAG. Its protein product is CASRLALDRGPSTYE. The full-length CDR3 reads as CASRLALDRGPSTYEQYF.

In regard to this clone: Read sequence stops 3 residues before the CDR3 end, and the germline J gene provides the missing end. The J gene is TRBJ1-1, the V gene TRBV20-1; the D gene is possibly TRBD1 (5 bases). CDR3 length equals 15 residues. CDR1 and CDR2 (germline): DFQATT, SNEGSKA (reference sequence). The V gene lost 0 bases and the J gene lost 3 bases, with 14 bases spanning the gap. Here the CDR3 reads CSARDQGAGHTEAFF. The part of the CDR3 DNA that was read is TGCAGTGCTAGAGATCAAGGGGCAGGGCACACTGAA.